Listed below are T cell receptor beta chains from one sample, sequenced in a study of response to subunit inactivated influenza vaccine. TCRdb re-called the RT-PCR reads through MiXCR, storing one row per CDR3 protein. The table has 500,000 to 600,000 distinct CDR3 sequences, 11% seen once. These same data were also listed under a study on T cells expressing NK-cell markers.

Sample: PBMCs from blood, taken on the day of vaccination. These receptors all come from a man over 45 who received an inactivated influenza vaccine. Each CDR3 is given with its conserved first and last residue. A D gene is named only where the DNA matches it firmly. Only part of the rows carry a size: once, few, many, or a class if the clone is expanded.

cdr3_aa	cdr3_nt	v_call	cdr3_length	d_call	j_call	clone_size
CAWEGAYEQYF	TGTGCCTGGGAGGGGGCCTACGAGCAGTACTTC	TRBV30	11	-	TRBJ2-7	-
CASSLRTGADDEQFF	TGCGCCAGCAGCCTAAGGACAGGGGCTGACGATGAGCAGTTCTTC	TRBV5-1	15	TRBD1	TRBJ2-1	many
CASSLGAGRNIQYF	TGTGCCAGCAGCTTAGGGGCAGGGAGGAACATTCAGTACTTC	TRBV7-2	14	-	TRBJ2-4	-
CASSFMGGNQPQHF	TGTGCCAGCAGTTTTATGGGGGGCAATCAGCCCCAGCATTTT	TRBV12-3/TRBV12-4	14	-	TRBJ1-5	-
CSVEVGGTGDTQYF	TGCAGCGTTGAAGTGGGGGGGACAGGAGATACGCAGTATTTT	TRBV29-1	14	-	TRBJ2-3	-
CASSIWGLGDGELFF	TGTGCCAGCAGTATATGGGGGCTGGGGGACGGGGAGCTGTTTTTT	TRBV6-1	15	-	TRBJ2-2	-
CASKTGMDYGYTF	TGTGCCAGCAAGACAGGGATGGACTATGGCTACACCTTC	TRBV6-2/TRBV6-3	13	TRBD1	TRBJ1-2	-
CASSDFRDSESNYGYTF	TGTGCCAGCAGTGACTTCCGGGACAGCGAATCTAACTATGGCTACACCTTC	TRBV2	17	TRBD1	TRBJ1-2	few
CASSFSTNTGELFF	TGTGCCAGCAGCTTTTCCACGAACACCGGGGAGCTGTTTTTT	TRBV7-9	14	-	TRBJ2-2	many
CASSQAHRTDDTGELFF	TGTGCCAGCAGCCAAGCCCACCGGACGGATGACACCGGGGAGCTGTTTTTT	TRBV4-2	17	-	TRBJ2-2	-
CSVVGRAHSYEQYF	TGCAGCGTTGTGGGCAGGGCCCACTCCTACGAGCAGTACTTC	TRBV29-1	14	-	TRBJ2-7	-
CASISGGANTEAFF	TGTGCCAGCATTTCGGGGGGCGCGAACACTGAAGCTTTCTTT	TRBV12-3/TRBV12-4	14	-	TRBJ1-1	few
CASSSSPHRVQETQYF	TGTGCCAGCAGCTCCTCCCCCCACAGGGTGCAAGAGACCCAGTACTTC	TRBV7-9	16	-	TRBJ2-5	few
CASRSRQGESNGYSF	TGTGCCAGCAGATCCCGACAGGGGGAGTCCAATGGCTACTCCTTC	TRBV6-1	15	TRBD1	TRBJ1-2	-
CASSFTSGTYNEQFF	TGTGCCAGCAGTTTTACTAGCGGGACATACAATGAGCAGTTCTTC	TRBV12-3/TRBV12-4	15	TRBD2	TRBJ2-1	few
CSAPPSGSYNEQFF	TGCAGTGCTCCACCTAGCGGCTCCTACAATGAGCAGTTCTTC	TRBV20-1	14	TRBD2	TRBJ2-1	few
CASSGRTGNTGELFF	TGCGCCAGCAGCGGACGGACAGGGAACACCGGGGAGCTGTTTTTT	TRBV5-1	15	TRBD1	TRBJ2-2	many
CSARDIQLFTDTQYF	TGCAGTGCTAGAGATATACAGCTTTTCACAGATACGCAGTATTTT	TRBV20-1	15	-	TRBJ2-3	many
CASSQDRQRTYNEQFF	TGTGCCAGCAGCCAAGATCGGCAGCGGACCTACAATGAGCAGTTCTTC	TRBV4-2	16	-	TRBJ2-1	-
CSALDRGRFTGELFF	TGCAGTGCTTTGGACAGGGGGCGTTTCACCGGGGAGCTGTTTTTT	TRBV20-1	15	TRBD1	TRBJ2-2	few
CASSYRGAAYGYTF	TGTGCCAGCAGTTACCGAGGGGCGGCCTATGGCTACACCTTC	TRBV6-5	14	-	TRBJ1-2	-
CASSLMTGQETQYF	TGTGCCAGCAGCCTTATGACAGGCCAAGAGACCCAGTACTTC	TRBV3-1	14	-	TRBJ2-5	few
CATSRVSPGELFF	TGTGCCACCAGCAGAGTTTCGCCCGGGGAGCTGTTTTTT	TRBV15	13	-	TRBJ2-2	many
CATGTGNGYTF	TGCGCCACCGGGACAGGGAATGGCTACACCTTC	TRBV10-2	11	TRBD1	TRBJ1-2	many
CASSLGTNQPQHF	TGTGCCAGCAGCTTAGGGACCAATCAGCCCCAGCATTTT	TRBV7-9	13	-	TRBJ1-5	many
CASRGGGPYEQYF	TGTGCCAGCAGAGGGGGGGGCCCCTACGAGCAGTACTTC	TRBV6-1	13	-	TRBJ2-7	-
CASSLGSSGTTDTQYF	TGTGCCAGCAGCTTGGGTTCCAGCGGGACCACAGATACGCAGTATTTT	TRBV5-8	16	TRBD2	TRBJ2-3	-
CSATYQDVADTQYF	TGCAGTGCTACCTACCAGGACGTTGCAGATACGCAGTATTTT	TRBV20-1	14	-	TRBJ2-3	-
CASSPEGASEAFF	TGCGCCAGCAGCCCCGAGGGCGCCTCCGAAGCTTTCTTT	TRBV5-1	13	-	TRBJ1-1	-
CASSPPQGPEAFF	TGTGCCAGCTCACCACCTCAGGGTCCTGAAGCTTTCTTT	TRBV18	13	-	TRBJ1-1	few
CSVKQGQETQYF	TGCAGCGTTAAACAGGGCCAAGAGACCCAGTACTTC	TRBV29-1	12	-	TRBJ2-5	-
CASSLNTGGFQETQYF	TGTGCCAGCAGCTTAAATACAGGGGGTTTCCAAGAGACCCAGTACTTC	TRBV11-2	16	TRBD1	TRBJ2-5	-